The 9 T cell receptor beta chains below come from one sample, sequenced in a study of T cell repertoires in cytomegalovirus infection. TCRdb processed the reads anew with MiXCR; each CDR3 protein has one entry. The profile shows 170,000 or so distinct CDR3 sequences, roughly 17% of them singletons. Sequenced: CD8+ T cells from PBMCs. Receptors originate from a human donor in good health (CMV status not recorded). Some clones in this sample may be carry-over from other donors' samples.

The genes are TRBV7-9 and TRBJ2-3, with 10 bases fitting TRBD1. This CDR3 spans 16 amino acids. The germline V gene encodes CDR1 SEHNR and CDR2 FQNEAQ (reference sequence). J gave up 5 bases and V 5 bases, and 10 bases lay outside the gene matches. CDR3 DNA sequence: TGTGCCAGCAGCCCTGGGACAGGGGATAGTAGAGATACGCAGTATTTT. The encoded protein is CASSPGTGDSRDTQYF.

The V call is TRBV7-2, the J call TRBJ1-4; D is undetermined. Trimming stripped 1 base from V and 5 bases from J, with 8 bases between. Germline CDR1 and CDR2: SGHTA and FQGNSA. The CDR3 consists of 14 residues. CDR3 sequence reads: CASSLEAPNEKLFF. In DNA, the CDR3 is TGTGCCAGCAGCTTAGAAGCCCCAAATGAAAAACTGTTTTTT.

This clonotype was recorded a few times. The chain carries TRBV2 and TRBJ2-7; no firm D call. CDR3 length: 13 amino acids. Per the germline V gene, CDR1 is SNHLY and CDR2 is FYNNEI. V was clipped by 6 bases and J by 0 bases, with 9 bases between them. Here the CDR3 reads CASRPGLSYEQYF. CDR3 nucleotide sequence: TGTGCCAGCAGACCGGGTCTCTCCTACGAGCAGTACTTC.

This clonotype was seen a few times. This chain links TRBV7-2 with TRBJ1-2; 12 nucleotides match TRBD1. Germline assignment: CDR1 SGHTA and CDR2 FQGNSA. CDR3 length: 15 residues. V shed 5 bases, J shed 7 bases, and the junction held 8 bases outside the gene matches. The CDR3 loop reads CASSLPGQGAGGYTF. The CDR3 DNA reads as TGTGCCAGCAGCCTCCCGGGACAGGGGGCGGGTGGCTACACCTTC.

A few counts support this clonotype. The chain recombines TRBV4-3 with TRBJ1-1; possibly TRBD1 for D (6 bases). Germline CDR1 reads LGHNA; CDR2 reads YSLEER. This CDR3 has 18 residues. The V end lost 1 base, the J end lost 0 bases, and 18 bases lay between the germline ends. This chain's CDR3 is CASSQVWSGQMMNTEAFF. The CDR3 bases are TGCGCCAGCAGCCAAGTATGGTCGGGACAAATGATGAACACTGAAGCTTTCTTT.

This clonotype came up a few times. The V call is TRBV7-2, the J call TRBJ2-7, with 7 positions matching TRBD1. This CDR3 is 15 amino acids long. Germline V gene lookup returns CDR1 SGHTA and CDR2 FQGNSA. V dropped 5 bases and J dropped 2; count of bases not matched to a gene: 9. The CDR3 DNA follows: TGTGCCAGCAGCCACCCAACTGGACAGGCCTACGAGCAGTACTTC. Amino acids: CASSHPTGQAYEQYF.

This rearrangement joins TRBV30 to TRBJ2-2; D uncertain. Trimming cost V 3 bases and J 8 bases, with 7 bases left between them. This CDR3 is built from 11 residues. Germline values: CDR1 GTSNPN, CDR2 SVGIG (reference sequence). The CDR3 DNA follows: TGTGCCTGGAGACCCGGAGGGGAGCTGTTTTTT. Its translation: CAWRPGGELFF.

The J gene is TRBJ1-1, the V gene TRBV6-2 or TRBV6-3; 8 bases align to TRBD1. CDR1 and CDR2 from the germline V gene are MNHEY and SVGEGT. This CDR3 comprises 14 residues. The junction had 7 bases not matched to a gene; V was cut back by 2 bases and J by 8 bases. For the CDR3, the DNA is TGTGCCAGCAGTTACAGGACAGGGAGGGAAGAAGCTTTCTTT. Encoded protein: CASSYRTGREEAFF.

This clonotype was picked up a small number of times. V usage is TRBV6-6 and J usage is TRBJ2-7; D possibly matches TRBD1 or TRBD2 (6 bases each). Germline V lookup: CDR1 MNHNY, CDR2 SVGAGI (reference sequence). Trimming removed 0 bases at V and 5 bases at J, with 11 bases between. The CDR3 contains 14 residues. DNA for the CDR3: TGTGCCAGCAGTTACTCGATGGGGGGCCACGAGCAGTACTTC. The encoded protein is CASSYSMGGHEQYF.